Listed here are 30 T cell receptor beta chains from one sample, sequenced in a study of regulatory T cells in long-lasting Graves disease. Combining iRepertoire HTBI primers with Arm-PCR of CDR3 regions, the authors built TCR beta libraries. TCRdb re-derived calls from the multiplex PCR reads in MiXCR, one entry per CDR3 protein. Of about 360,000 distinct CDR3 sequences in the sample, roughly 15% were seen once. Time point in this sample: newly diagnosed GD, antithyroid drugs for less than 3 months. Making the TCR library involved RNA that had been extracted from PBMCs. The sample was also reused in another study, on T cells in Graves' hyperthyroidism and ophthalmopathy.

Source: peripheral blood mononuclear cells (PBMCs), taken at new diagnosis, from a patient treated with antithyroid drugs. The receptors were sampled from a young woman with Graves disease.

For this clonotype: A far more abundant clone sits one base away, making this likely a read error. The chain links TRBV6-5 to TRBJ2-1; 15 nucleotides line up with TRBD2. V was clipped by 11 bases and J by 6 bases; unmatched bases: 11. The CDR3 spans 16 residues. CDR1 MNHEY and CDR2 SVGAGI come from the germline V gene. The CDR3 sequence: CACTPGLAGGLNEQFF. The CDR3, as DNA: TGTGCCTGCACACCGGGACTAGCGGGAGGACTCAATGAGCAGTTCTTC.

The gene calls are TRBV6-1 and TRBJ2-5, with 12 positions matching TRBD2. From germline, CDR1 is MNHNS and CDR2 SASEGT. This CDR3 comprises 17 residues. With 1 base clipped from V and 2 bases from J, the junction kept 5 bases outside the gene matches. CDR3 coding DNA: TGTGCCAGCAGTGAAGAACTAGCGGGAGGAGGGCAAGAGACCCAGTACTTC. Residues: CASSEELAGGGQETQYF.

This clonotype has a count of ten or more. This chain's CDR3 is CSAEDRGLGSPLHF. In DNA, the CDR3 is TGCAGTGCTGAGGACAGGGGGTTGGGGTCACCCCTCCACTTT. V is TRBV20-1 and J is TRBJ1-6; the match to TRBD1 covers 10 bases. J lost 10 bases, V lost 5 bases, and 8 bases had no gene match. The CDR3 is 14 amino acids. Per germline, CDR1 DFQATT and CDR2 SNEGSKA (reference sequence).

V is TRBV6-2 or TRBV6-3 and J is TRBJ1-4, with TRBD1 as a possible D gene (5 bases). CDR3 size: 14 residues. Trimming removed 2 bases from V and 2 bases from J, with 6 bases in between. Per the germline V gene, CDR1 is MNHEY and CDR2 is SVGEGT. CDR3: CASSYGATNEKLFF. Here the CDR3 DNA reads TGTGCCAGCAGTTACGGGGCCACTAATGAAAAACTGTTTTTT.

This clonotype was detected ten times or more. The rearrangement joins TRBV12-3 or TRBV12-4 to TRBJ2-7; a possible D gene is TRBD2 (6 bases). This CDR3 is built from 16 residues. V was shortened by 8 bases and J by 7 bases, with 27 bases between the two germline ends. CDR3 bases: TGTGCCAGCCCCTCCGGAGGGAAGGCGCTATTGCGAGAGCAGTACTTC. Translated, it gives CASPSGGKALLREQYF.

V is TRBV6-1 and J is TRBJ1-1; D gene uncertain. V lost 6 bases and J 3 bases, leaving 20 bases between the germline ends. Germline values: CDR1 MNHNS, CDR2 SASEGT. This CDR3 is 16 amino acids long. The CDR3 DNA follows: TGTGCCAGCAGACTCCGGGCCTCACCGGGTTACACTGAAGCTTTCTTT. It translates to CASRLRASPGYTEAFF.

This clonotype was counted ten times or more. The chain is built from TRBV9 and TRBJ1-3; 7 bases line up with TRBD1. V lost 4 bases to trimming and J lost 4 bases; unmatched junction nucleotides: 11. Germline values: CDR1 SGDLS, CDR2 YYNGEE. The CDR3 spans 16 residues. CDR3 nucleotides: TGTGCCAGCAGCTCCCAAGACAGGGTCAAAGGAAACACCATATATTTT. This gives the protein CASSSQDRVKGNTIYF.

This clonotype has more than one count but fewer than ten. The chain employs TRBV19 and TRBJ2-1; the match to TRBD1 covers 9 bases. This CDR3 comprises 17 residues. CDR1 is LNHDA, CDR2 SQIVND, per germline (reference sequence). J gave up 8 bases and V 9 bases, and 20 bases lay outside the gene matches. The CDR3 DNA sequence: TGTGCCAGCCAGCCGCGTACCGGGACAGGGAGCGGGTATGAGCAGTTCTTC. It specifies CASQPRTGTGSGYEQFF.

V usage is TRBV6-4 and J usage is TRBJ1-2; a possible D gene is TRBD1 (6 bases). V lost 5 bases to trimming and J lost 7 bases, with 14 bases between them. CDR1 is MRHNA and CDR2 is SNTAGT in the germline V gene. This CDR3 contains 13 residues. This CDR3 reads CASSHGGASGYTF. DNA for the CDR3: TGTGCCAGCAGTCACGGGGGGGCGAGTGGCTACACCTTC.

This clonotype came up many times. This chain connects TRBV12-3 or TRBV12-4 to TRBJ2-3; perhaps TRBD2 as D (6 bases). V lost 5 bases and J 5 bases, leaving 8 bases between the germline ends. This CDR3 is 12 amino acids long. The CDR3 spells CASSAAGDTQYF. In DNA, the CDR3 is TGTGCCAGCAGTGCAGCGGGAGATACGCAGTATTTT.

This clonotype was observed many times. The chain couples TRBV6-1 to TRBJ2-1, with D uncertain. The V and J ends lost 2 bases and 9 bases respectively, with 14 bases between them. This CDR3 is 14 amino acids long. CDR1 MNHNS and CDR2 SASEGT come from the germline V gene. CDR3 coding DNA: TGTGCCAGCAGTGAATATTGGGGATTACGTGAGCAGTTCTTC. It specifies CASSEYWGLREQFF.

This clonotype turned up a few times. The rearrangement links TRBV14 to TRBJ2-1, with a tentative D call TRBD2 (5 bases). The CDR3 covers 17 residues. The germline CDR1 and CDR2 sequences are SGHDN and FVKESK. V was trimmed by 5 bases and J by 3 bases, leaving 20 bases between them. The CDR3 DNA reads as TGTGCCAGCAGCTACTCCCGAAGCGGTGCCTACTACAATGAGCAGTTCTTC. Encoded protein: CASSYSRSGAYYNEQFF.

This clonotype has a count of ten or more. The CDR3 DNA reads TGTGCCAGCAGTGAGAGGACAGGGGACAATGAGCAGTTCTTC. Translating gives CASSERTGDNEQFF. V is TRBV2 and J is TRBJ2-1, with 9 bases lining up with TRBD1. CDR3 size: 14 residues. With V trimmed by 3 bases and J by 5 bases, 2 bases remained unmatched. Germline V gene data show CDR1 as SNHLY and CDR2 as FYNNEI.

In this sample, this clonotype turned up many times. This rearrangement joins TRBV3-1 to TRBJ1-6; D unclear. Trimming left V 3 bases short and J 6 bases short, with 6 bases between. The CDR3 totals 13 residues. Per the germline V gene, CDR1 is LGHDT and CDR2 is YNNKEL (reference sequence). CDR3 sequence reads: CASSQGSNSPLHF. CDR3 in DNA: TGTGCCAGCAGCCAGGGGAGTAATTCACCCCTCCACTTT.

This clonotype was picked up many times. The chain employs TRBV20-1 and TRBJ1-6; a possible D gene is TRBD1 (5 bases). The germline gives CDR1 DFQATT, CDR2 SNEGSKA (reference sequence). V was cut by 3 bases and J by 8 bases, with 8 bases left in between. There are 12 residues in the CDR3. In nucleotides, the CDR3 is TGCAGTGCTAGTGGGGGTGATTCACCCCTCCACTTT. Translating gives CSASGGDSPLHF.

In this sample, this clonotype turned up many times. The chain combines TRBV7-8 with TRBJ1-2; 8 nucleotides match TRBD1. The CDR3 length is 13 residues. Germline V gene sequence: CDR1 SGHVS, CDR2 FQNEAQ. J gave up 6 bases and V 7 bases, and 7 bases lay outside the gene matches. CDR3 loop: CASMFAGGNGYTF. The CDR3, as DNA: TGTGCCAGCATGTTCGCAGGGGGCAATGGCTACACCTTC.

This clonotype came up a few times. V usage is TRBV19 and J usage is TRBJ2-7; possible D gene TRBD2, 6 bases. CDR1 is LNHDA and CDR2 is SQIVND in the germline V gene (reference sequence). The CDR3 is made up of 13 amino acids. The V gene lost 8 bases and the J gene lost 3 bases, with 14 bases spanning the gap. For the CDR3, the DNA is TGTGCCAGTGCCCGTGGCGGGAACTACGAGCAGTACTTC. Residues: CASARGGNYEQYF. Variable domain in full (rest from reference TRBV19 and TRBJ2-7): DGGITQSPKYLFRKEGQNVTLSCEQNLNHDAMYWYRQDPGQGLRLIYYSQIVNDFQKGDIAEGYSVSREKKESFPLTVTSAQKNPTAFYLCASARGGNYEQYFGPGTRLTVT.

This clonotype was picked up a small number of times. This chain joins TRBV5-1 and TRBJ2-3; the D gene is possibly TRBD2 (5 bases). Trimming cost V 8 bases and J 2 bases, with 18 bases left between them. The CDR3 loop spans 15 amino acids. Germline V lookup: CDR1 SGHRS, CDR2 YFSETQ. The CDR3 bases are TGCGCCAGGCCGGGGTTTCAGGTAAACACAGATACGCAGTATTTT. Its translation is CARPGFQVNTDTQYF.

This clonotype was recorded many times. CDR3 residues: CAWSEGVEETQYF. As DNA, the CDR3 is TGTGCCTGGAGTGAGGGAGTTGAAGAGACCCAGTACTTC. The rearrangement links TRBV30 to TRBJ2-5; weak D call: TRBD2 (5 bases). CDR3 length: 13 amino acids. In germline, CDR1 is GTSNPN, CDR2 SVGIG (reference sequence). The ends were cut back, 1 base at V and 3 bases at J, with 9 bases in the middle. The full variable domain, its missing parts supplied by reference TRBV30 and TRBJ2-5, is SQTIHQWPATLVQPVGSPLSLECTVEGTSNPNLYWYRQAAGRGLQLLFYSVGIGQISSEVPQNLSASRPQDRQFILSSKKLLLSDSGFYLCAWSEGVEETQYFGPGTRLLVL.

This clonotype has at least ten counts. The gene calls are TRBV5-1 and TRBJ2-2; TRBD1 agrees at 7 bases. Germline loops: CDR1 SGHRS, CDR2 YFSETQ. This CDR3 contains 14 residues. V was clipped by 3 bases and J by 7 bases; unmatched bases: 6. CDR3 sequence: CASSYHRGSGELFF. CDR3 DNA: TGCGCCAGCAGCTACCACAGGGGTAGCGGGGAGCTGTTTTTT.

On this clonotype itself: A far larger clone is off by one base, so a read error is likely. The rearrangement joins TRBV29-1 to TRBJ2-1, with TRBD2 identical over 12 bases. This CDR3 is built from 14 residues. Germline CDR1 reads SQVTM; CDR2 reads ANQGSEA. V was pared by 6 bases and J by 10 bases, with 10 bases of the junction left unmatched. The CDR3 protein is CSVAGTSGFYEQFF. The CDR3 nucleotides read TGCAGCGTGGCAGGGACTAGCGGGTTCTACGAGCAGTTCTTC.

Ten or more counts support this clonotype. The chain combines TRBV5-1 with TRBJ2-3, with 9 bases aligning to TRBD2. Trimming removed 0 bases from V and 0 bases from J; junction bases left unmatched: 5. The CDR3 is made up of 17 amino acids. Germline lookup yields CDR1 SGHRS and CDR2 YFSETQ. This chain's CDR3 is CASSLAASGVSTDTQYF. The CDR3 DNA is TGCGCCAGCAGCTTGGCGGCTAGCGGGGTTAGCACAGATACGCAGTATTTT.

This clonotype has ten or more counts. This chain uses TRBV9 with TRBJ2-1; TRBD2 agrees at 10 bases. This CDR3 region has 15 residues. The J segment lost 9 bases and the V segment lost 2 bases, leaving 8 bases of the junction unmatched. Germline V gene sequence: CDR1 SGDLS, CDR2 YYNGEE. CDR3 in DNA: TGTGCCAGCAGCGTTCAAGCGGGAGGGCCGGGTGAGCAGTTCTTC. Protein product: CASSVQAGGPGEQFF.

In its sample, this clonotype was seen a few times. The chain carries TRBV9 and TRBJ2-7, with D possibly being TRBD2 (7 bases). The CDR3 consists of 16 residues. Trimming removed 4 bases at V and 7 bases at J, with 24 bases between. Germline V CDR1 and CDR2: SGDLS, YYNGEE. CDR3 nucleotide sequence: TGTGCCAGCAGCCACCCAAGAGAGGGGGGGGCAGAAGAGCAGTACTTC. Translating gives CASSHPREGGAEEQYF.

This sequence joins TRBV18 and TRBJ1-2; D may be TRBD1 (5 bases). Germline CDR1 reads KGHSH; CDR2 reads LQKENI. The CDR3 consists of 15 residues. V lost 4 bases to trimming and J lost 7 bases, with 19 bases between them. The CDR3 DNA reads TGTGCCAGCTCACGATCTCAGGGTCCGACAGTTGGCTACACCTTC. Translated: CASSRSQGPTVGYTF.

This clonotype was counted at least ten times. The V and J genes are TRBV2 and TRBJ1-2, with D tentatively TRBD1 (5 bases). From germline, CDR1 is SNHLY and CDR2 FYNNEI. This CDR3 contains 15 residues. The V and J ends lost 2 bases and 6 bases respectively, with 16 bases between them. The CDR3 loop reads CASSELGGDVDGYTF. The CDR3 coding sequence is TGTGCCAGCAGTGAACTCGGAGGGGACGTGGATGGCTACACCTTC.

Many counts were recorded for this clonotype. This chain uses TRBV6-1 with TRBJ2-1; 7 bases are shared with TRBD2. The CDR3 has 16 amino acids. Looked up from germline, CDR1 is MNHNS and CDR2 is SASEGT. The J segment lost 7 bases and the V segment lost 4 bases, leaving 13 bases of the junction unmatched. CDR3 coding DNA: TGTGCCAGCAGTGGTCTCTCTAGCGGCTACGGAAATGAGCAGTTCTTC. Protein: CASSGLSSGYGNEQFF.

The gene calls are TRBV24-1 and TRBJ2-1, with D maybe TRBD1 (6 bases). V dropped 1 base and J dropped 6 bases, with 12 bases sitting between them. This CDR3 region has 15 residues. Germline V gene data show CDR1 as KGHDR and CDR2 as SFDVKD. The CDR3 DNA sequence: TGTGCCACCAGTGATTTAGCCAGGGGTGGCAATGAGCAGTTCTTC. It encodes CATSDLARGGNEQFF.

This clonotype was seen only once. The rearrangement links TRBV6-1 to TRBJ2-2; D unclear. The CDR3 extends over 16 amino acids. The V gene lost 0 bases and the J gene lost 2 bases, with 10 bases spanning the gap. Per germline, CDR1 MNHNS and CDR2 SASEGT. CDR3 DNA sequence: TGTGCCAGCAGTGAAGCGCGCGCCAGAAACACCGGGGAGCTGTTTTTT. Its translation: CASSEARARNTGELFF.

This clonotype was observed at least ten times. The chain uses TRBV2 and TRBJ2-6; D is undetermined. This CDR3 comprises 15 residues. Trimming pared 5 bases from V and 0 bases from J, leaving 8 bases between. The V gene's germline CDR1 is SNHLY and CDR2 FYNNEI. This chain's CDR3 is CASSPVVSGANVLTF. DNA of the CDR3: TGTGCCAGCAGTCCAGTCGTCTCTGGGGCCAACGTCCTGACTTTC.